Shown below are 5 T cell receptor beta chains from a single sample sequenced in a study of T cell repertoires in cytomegalovirus infection. MiXCR was run by TCRdb on the reads, yielding one entry per CDR3 protein. Of approximately 500,000 distinct CDR3 sequences in the sample, 15% to 20% were seen once. Input material: CD8+ T cells from PBMCs. The source is a human donor in good health (CMV status not recorded). Some clones in this sample may be carry-over from other donors' samples.

In its sample, this clonotype was seen many times. CDR3 sequence: CASSGVNEQFF. In nucleotides, the CDR3 is TGCGCCAGCAGCGGGGTGAATGAGCAGTTCTTC. The chain has TRBV5-1 and TRBJ2-1, with D unclear. The CDR3 totals 11 residues. Trimming pared 4 bases from V and 7 bases from J, leaving 6 bases between. The germline V gene encodes CDR1 SGHRS and CDR2 YFSETQ.

The V gene is TRBV20-1, the J gene TRBJ1-5, with 10 nucleotides matching TRBD1. J was trimmed by 6 bases and V by 3 bases; bases with no gene match: 2. CDR3 length: 13 amino acids. Germline V CDR1 and CDR2: DFQATT, SNEGSKA (reference sequence). CDR3 in DNA: TGCAGTGCTAGGGACAGGGGGGTTCAGCCCCAGCATTTT. Translating it yields CSARDRGVQPQHF.

The chain is built from TRBV7-6 and TRBJ2-7, with D tentatively TRBD2 (6 bases). Germline V CDR1 and CDR2: SGHVS, FNYEAQ. CDR3 length: 16 amino acids. Trimming stripped 4 bases from V and 0 bases from J, with 16 bases between. Written as DNA, the CDR3 is TGTGCCAGCAGCTCCCCCGGGGCGGGGAGCTCCTACGAGCAGTACTTC. It translates to CASSSPGAGSSYEQYF.

Ten or more counts support this clonotype. The gene calls are TRBV14 and TRBJ1-1, with TRBD1 identical over 10 bases. V lost 4 bases and J lost 5; bases outside the gene matches: 13. This CDR3 spans 17 amino acids. Germline V gene sequence: CDR1 SGHDN, CDR2 FVKESK. CDR3 in amino acids: CASSRGTGARSWTEAFF. Here the CDR3 DNA reads TGTGCCAGCAGCCGAGGGACAGGGGCCCGATCTTGGACTGAAGCTTTCTTT. Combining the CDR3 with reference TRBV14 and TRBJ1-1 gives the whole variable domain EAGVTQFPSHSVIEKGQTVTLRCDPISGHDNLYWYRRVMGKEIKFLLHFVKESKQDESGMPNNRFLAERTGGTYSTLKVQPAELEDSGVYFCASSRGTGARSWTEAFFGQGTRLTVV.

This clonotype was found many times. V is TRBV15 and J is TRBJ2-3; tentatively, D is TRBD1 or TRBD2 (5 bases each). The V end lost 3 bases, the J end lost 4 bases, and 23 bases lay between the germline ends. The V gene's germline CDR1 is LNHNV and CDR2 YYDKDF (reference sequence). This CDR3 contains 18 residues. DNA for the CDR3: TGTGCCACCAGCAGCCCTAAGATGGGGGTAGAGCATGCAGATACGCAGTATTTT. Translation gives CATSSPKMGVEHADTQYF.